This T cell receptor beta chain is drawn from a study of T cells after yellow fever vaccination. TCRdb fed the 5' RACE reads into MiXCR, producing one record per CDR3 protein. This table holds 250,000 to 300,000 distinct CDR3 sequences, 10% to 15% found once. General study results and limits: FACS-sorted repertoires could harbor abundant contaminating bulk-population clonotypes.

On this clonotype itself: Antigen unknown.

CDR3 size: 12 residues. Trimming cost V 6 bases and J 2 bases, with 5 bases left between them. The rearrangement joins TRBV12-3 or TRBV12-4 to TRBJ2-1; D not certain. This material consisted of CD4+ T cells sorted from PBMCs, taken 45 days after the yellow fever booster vaccination. The receptor comes from a man aged 30 to 39 who received the YFV17D yellow fever vaccine. The CDR3 DNA sequence: TGTGCCAGCAGGAAGCCCTACAATGAGCAGTTCTTC. Its protein product is CASRKPYNEQFF.